This T cell receptor (beta chain) was identified in a study of blood T cells in healthy people across ages. With respect to this clonotype: A read error may explain this, as a much larger clone is one base away.

Germline-derived CDR1 and CDR2 are SQVTM and ANQGSEA. V dropped 6 bases and J dropped 5 bases, with 16 bases sitting between them. The CDR3 extends over 13 amino acids. A second about 7 to 11 cycle PCR used barcoded and J-beta primers. TCRdb recomputed calls from the 5' RACE reads with MiXCR, one row per CDR3 protein. The top ten clones hold 7% to 9% of a sample with around 1,500,000 distinct CDR3 sequences, 28% of them seen once. The genes are TRBV29-1 and TRBJ2-5; perhaps D is TRBD1 or TRBD2 (5 bases each). The sequence derives from a woman in her 30s in good health. Sequencing was done on a sample of blood. For the CDR3, the DNA is TGCAGCGTGGGAAGGGACCGCGGGGAGACCCAGTACTTC. Protein sequence: CSVGRDRGETQYF.